A single sample gave rise to the 17 T cell receptor beta chains below, sequenced in a study of regulatory T cells in long-lasting Graves disease (dated by TCRdb to the early 2020s). Library preparation was by multiplex PCR. Sequenced on an Illumina HiSeq 4000. TCR beta libraries were built with iRepertoire HTBI primers and Arm-PCR amplification of CDR3 regions. In-frame beta chains were kept once TCRdb had trimmed the public reads at Q25 with fastp and called clones with MiXCR. Every CDR3 protein is listed once, alongside the most common genes and DNA of its rows. In all, the sample holds about 470,000 distinct CDR3 sequences, and roughly 20% of those were seen once. The top ten clones comprise about 7.8% of the sample. The time point label on this specimen signifies: persistent/refractory GD, antithyroid drugs over 5 years with positive TRAb. RNA was extracted from PBMCs in TRIzol for both TCR sequencing and RNA sequencing.

The sample in question was peripheral blood mononuclear cells (PBMCs), obtained when the disease was refractory, from a patient treated with antithyroid drugs. The receptor set was obtained from a female donor with Graves disease.

The chain uses TRBV5-1 and TRBJ2-7; D may be TRBD1 or TRBD2 (5 bases each). The V gene's germline CDR1 is SGHRS and CDR2 YFSETQ. V lost 3 bases and J 3 bases, leaving 16 bases between the germline ends. CDR3 length: 15 residues. The DNA for the CDR3 is TGCGCCAGCAGCTCCCGGGACGGAGGCAACTACGAGCAGTACTTC. This translates into CASSSRDGGNYEQYF.

The rearrangement uses TRBV6-9 and TRBJ2-7, with D unclear. V lost 4 bases and J 0 bases, leaving 10 bases between the germline ends. The CDR3 is made up of 14 amino acids. The germline gives CDR1 MNHGY, CDR2 SVAAGI. In DNA form, the CDR3 reads TGTGCCAGCAGTTTTCTAGGTAGCTCCTACGAGCAGTACTTC. Protein: CASSFLGSSYEQYF.

This clonotype has ten or more counts. The J gene is TRBJ2-2, the V gene TRBV6-5, with D possibly matching TRBD1 (6 bases). V gave up 0 bases and J gave up 0 bases, with 11 bases separating them. This CDR3 is 17 amino acids long. The germline gives CDR1 MNHEY, CDR2 SVGAGI. This chain's CDR3 is CASSYSGAPPNTGELFF. For the CDR3, the DNA is TGTGCCAGCAGTTACTCGGGGGCCCCCCCGAACACCGGGGAGCTGTTTTTT.

This chain joins TRBV7-9 and TRBJ2-7; D is perhaps TRBD1 (5 bases). The germline CDR1 and CDR2 sequences are SEHNR and FQNEAQ (reference sequence). V was cut by 7 bases and J by 3 bases, with 13 bases left in between. The CDR3 is 13 residues long. The CDR3 loop reads CASKLADNYEQYF. The CDR3 DNA follows: TGTGCCAGCAAACTTGCGGACAACTACGAGCAGTACTTC.

This clonotype was detected ten times or more. The rearrangement links TRBV7-9 to TRBJ2-7; D is possibly TRBD2 (6 bases). The V end was cut by 4 bases, the J end by 0 bases, with 16 bases between. Germline assignment: CDR1 SEHNR and CDR2 FQNEAQ (reference sequence). The CDR3 is made up of 16 amino acids. The CDR3 here is CASSSDGTSSSYEQYF. The CDR3 DNA reads as TGTGCCAGCAGCTCCGACGGGACTTCGAGCTCCTACGAGCAGTACTTC.

V gene TRBV6-1 combines with J gene TRBJ1-4; no firm D call. The CDR3 length is 12 residues. V was shortened by 9 bases and J by 8 bases, with 13 bases between the two germline ends. CDR1 is MNHNS and CDR2 is SASEGT in the germline V gene. This chain's CDR3 is CASTRPGEKLFF. DNA for the CDR3: TGTGCCAGTACCAGACCCGGGGAAAAACTGTTTTTT.

This clonotype came up many times. This chain uses TRBV20-1 with TRBJ2-2; D unclear. V lost 3 bases, J lost 2 bases, and 4 bases lay in between. This CDR3 has 12 residues. Germline V gene sequence: CDR1 DFQATT, CDR2 SNEGSKA (reference sequence). CDR3 nucleotide sequence: TGCAGTGCTAGGCGAAACACCGGGGAGCTGTTTTTT. Residues: CSARRNTGELFF.

This clonotype was detected many times. V usage is TRBV6-1 and J usage is TRBJ1-5, with 9 nucleotides matching TRBD1. The ends lost 5 bases at V and 0 bases at J; junction bases unmatched: 8. The CDR3 runs to 17 residues. The germline V gene encodes CDR1 MNHNS and CDR2 SASEGT. The CDR3 DNA follows: TGTGCCAGCAGTAGAGACAGGGGGGGTTATAGCAATCAGCCCCAGCATTTT. Amino acid sequence: CASSRDRGGYSNQPQHF.

The chain links TRBV14 to TRBJ2-7, with D possibly being TRBD1 (5 bases). The germline CDR1 and CDR2 sequences are SGHDN and FVKESK. CDR3 length: 15 amino acids. Trimming cost V 0 bases and J 4 bases, with 13 bases left between them. DNA for the CDR3: TGTGCCAGCAGCCAAGATTGGGCAGGGCAATACGAGCAGTACTTC. This codes for CASSQDWAGQYEQYF.

This clonotype was seen ten or more times. This chain joins TRBV7-9 and TRBJ2-5; TRBD2 is a possible D gene (6 bases). In germline, CDR1 is SEHNR, CDR2 FQNEAQ (reference sequence). Trimming stripped 4 bases from V and 7 bases from J, with 22 bases between. The CDR3 totals 16 residues. This chain's CDR3 is CASSSLGATAAGTQYF. Written as DNA, the CDR3 is TGTGCCAGCAGCTCCCTTGGGGCGACTGCAGCGGGGACCCAGTACTTC.

This clonotype was recorded at least ten times. The chain couples TRBV3-1 to TRBJ1-4; D unclear. Germline V gene data show CDR1 as LGHDT and CDR2 as YNNKEL (reference sequence). Trimming removed 5 bases from V and 6 bases from J, with 10 bases in between. The CDR3 runs 13 residues. CDR3 nucleotide sequence: TGTGCCAGCAGCTCCAGGATCGATGAAAAACTGTTTTTT. It is translated as CASSSRIDEKLFF.

At least ten counts were recorded for this clonotype. This chain joins TRBV6-1 and TRBJ1-5, with 10 bases aligning to TRBD1. Germline assignment: CDR1 MNHNS and CDR2 SASEGT. The J segment lost 2 bases and the V segment lost 5 bases, leaving 3 bases of the junction unmatched. The CDR3 extends over 15 amino acids. This CDR3 reads CASSRDRGGNQPQHF. The DNA for the CDR3 is TGTGCCAGCAGTAGGGACAGGGGTGGCAATCAGCCCCAGCATTTT.

The table lists this clonotype with many counts. J is TRBJ2-7 and V is TRBV28, with D hard to call. CDR1 and CDR2 from the germline V gene are MDHEN and SYDVKM. V gave up 5 bases and J gave up 1 base, with 15 bases separating them. The CDR3 spans 15 residues. Written as DNA, the CDR3 is TGTGCCAGCAGTAACGAAGGTCGGCCATCCTACGAGCAGTACTTC. Its translation: CASSNEGRPSYEQYF. Full variable domain (remainder filled in from reference TRBV28 and TRBJ2-7): DVKVTQSSRYLVKRTGEKVFLECVQDMDHENMFWYRQDPGLGLRLIYFSYDVKMKEKGDIPEGYSVSREKKERFSLILESASTNQTSMYLCASSNEGRPSYEQYFGPGTRLTVT.

This clonotype showed up just a few times. J is TRBJ2-5 and V is TRBV11-2; D is unclear. This CDR3 spans 14 amino acids. Germline V lookup: CDR1 SGHAT, CDR2 FQNNGV. The ends were cut back, 4 bases at V and 2 bases at J, with 11 bases in the middle. CDR3 DNA sequence: TGTGCCAGCAGCTCTCCTGGCATTCAAGAGACCCAGTACTTC. Translation: CASSSPGIQETQYF.

This clonotype appeared many times. The V and J genes are TRBV6-1 and TRBJ2-7; no clear D gene. The CDR3 extends over 13 amino acids. The V gene lost 11 bases and the J gene lost 2 bases, with 16 bases spanning the gap. The germline V gene has CDR1 MNHNS and CDR2 SASEGT. CDR3 DNA sequence: TGTGCCTGCGCCGAGAGACCTCCCTACGAGCAGTACTTC. Protein product: CACAERPPYEQYF.

With respect to this clonotype: Relative to the germline gene, one junction end is altered; a read error may explain this. The chain couples TRBV28 to TRBJ2-5; D might be TRBD2 (6 bases). Germline CDR1 and CDR2: MDHEN and SYDVKM. This CDR3 comprises 18 residues. The DNA for the CDR3 is TGTGCCAGCAGTTTTTCTCACGGGAGCCAGTGGGTGGAAGAGATCCAGTACTTC. Its protein is CASSFSHGSQWVEEIQYF.

This clonotype was observed many times. The chain links TRBV2 to TRBJ2-7, with D perhaps TRBD2 (5 bases). The germline gives CDR1 SNHLY, CDR2 FYNNEI. Deletions cut 8 bases from V and 1 base from J, with 15 bases between. The CDR3 is 14 amino acids. CDR3 amino acids: CASASDGGSYEQYF. In DNA form, the CDR3 reads TGTGCCAGCGCCTCGGACGGAGGATCCTACGAGCAGTACTTC.